The 3 T cell receptor beta chains presented below share a single source sample, sequenced in a study of molecular identifiers for immune sequencing clone quantification. TCRdb reanalysed the PCR reads using MiXCR and keeps one entry per CDR3 protein. Of about 320,000 distinct CDR3 sequences detected, about 23% appear once; the ten largest clones hold 0.74%. The material sequenced was naive CD8+ T cells from blood, with Jurkat cell RNA spiked in. Subset reported: FACS-sorted CD8+CD4-CCR7+CD45RA+ naive T cells. The receptors stem from a human donor in good health. Some libraries in this study had Jurkat cell RNA spiked in.

This clonotype was observed a few times. This chain joins TRBV27 and TRBJ2-2; D not resolved. The CDR3 loop spans 14 amino acids. Germline loops: CDR1 MNHEY, CDR2 SMNVEV (reference sequence). V was pared by 5 bases and J by 3 bases, with 10 bases between. The CDR3 DNA is TGTGCCAGCAGTCACGGACCTGACACCGGGGAGCTGTTTTTT. Its protein product is CASSHGPDTGELFF.

Turning to this clonotype: A much larger clonotype is one base distant, so this may be a read error. This chain uses TRBV27 with TRBJ2-7, with TRBD2 matching 7 bases. The CDR3 spans 14 residues. Germline loops: CDR1 MNHEY, CDR2 SMNVEV (reference sequence). The junction had 7 bases not matched to a gene; V was cut back by 3 bases and J by 5 bases. CDR3 in amino acids: CASSFNGGTNEQYF. The CDR3 bases are TGTGCCAGCAGTTTTAACGGGGGGACGAACGAGCAGTACTTC.

This clonotype was seen repeatedly, ten times or more. V gene TRBV4-3 combines with J gene TRBJ2-5, with D tentatively TRBD2 (5 bases). The CDR3 has 15 amino acids. Trimming left V 0 bases short and J 1 base short, with 9 bases between. Germline values: CDR1 LGHNA, CDR2 YSLEER. DNA of the CDR3: TGCGCCAGCAGCCAAGATCCCACTAGCCAAGAGACCCAGTACTTC. It codes for CASSQDPTSQETQYF.